The clone carrying this T cell receptor beta chain was observed a few times. Using around 10 ml of fresh peripheral blood, PBMCs were prepared. This record belongs to a study of T cells in Graves' hyperthyroidism and ophthalmopathy. Study context: Peripheral blood was acquired at first diagnosis, ahead of any therapy whatsoever.

The source material, RNA transcripts, was used to amplify TCR beta CDR3 regions. Primed by the HTBI set, a first-round RT-PCR was run on the TCR CDR3. TCRdb reprocessed the multiplex PCR reads via MiXCR and lists one record per CDR3 protein. Of a few hundred thousand distinct CDR3 sequences listed, 20% to 25% were seen once; the top ten hold 45% to 50%. Germline loops: CDR1 MGHDK, CDR2 SYGVNS. This CDR3 is 16 amino acids long. V was pared by 4 bases and J by 4 bases, with 8 bases of the junction left unmatched. The sequence derives from a woman in her 70s with Graves' ophthalmopathy. V gene TRBV25-1 combines with J gene TRBJ2-2, with 8 bases that match TRBD2. The sequencing sample was made of blood. The CDR3 sequence is CASSGVSGIGTGELFF. CDR3 DNA: TGTGCCAGCAGTGGGGTTAGCGGGATCGGCACCGGGGAGCTGTTTTTT.